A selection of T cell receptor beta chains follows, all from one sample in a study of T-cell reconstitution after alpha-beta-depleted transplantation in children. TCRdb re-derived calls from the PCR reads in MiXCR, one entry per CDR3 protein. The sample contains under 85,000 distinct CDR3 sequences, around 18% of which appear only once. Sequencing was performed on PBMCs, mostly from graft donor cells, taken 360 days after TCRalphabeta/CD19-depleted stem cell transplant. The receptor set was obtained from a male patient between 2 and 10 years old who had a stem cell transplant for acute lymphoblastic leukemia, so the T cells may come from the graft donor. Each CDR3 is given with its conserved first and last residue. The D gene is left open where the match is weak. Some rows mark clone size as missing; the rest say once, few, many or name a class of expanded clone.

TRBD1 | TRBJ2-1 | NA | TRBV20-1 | TGCAGTGCTAGGGACAGGGAGTATGAGCAGTTCTTC | CSARDREYEQFF
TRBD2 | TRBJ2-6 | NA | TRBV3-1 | TGTGCCAGCAGCCATCTAGCGGGAGGCCTCAGCTCTGGGGCCAACGTCCTGACTTTC | CASSHLAGGLSSGANVLTF
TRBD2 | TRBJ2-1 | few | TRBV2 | TGTGCCAGCAGACGCGGGACTAGCCCTTACAATGAGCAGTTCTTC | CASRRGTSPYNEQFF
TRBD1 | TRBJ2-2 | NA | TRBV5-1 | TGCGCCAGCAGCTTATTCCCCGGGACAGGGCAAACCGGGGAGCTGTTTTTT | CASSLFPGTGQTGELFF
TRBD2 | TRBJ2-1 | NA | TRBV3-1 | TGTGCCAGCAGCCAAGAACTAGCGGGCTACAATGAGCAGTTCTTC | CASSQELAGYNEQFF
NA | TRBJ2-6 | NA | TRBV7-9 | TGTGCCAGCAGCTTACATGGGGCCAACGTCCTGACTTTC | CASSLHGANVLTF
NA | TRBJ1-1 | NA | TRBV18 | TGTGCCAGCTCACCAAGGGGGGGGATGAACACTGAAGCTTTCTTT | CASSPRGGMNTEAFF
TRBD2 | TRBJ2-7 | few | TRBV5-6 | TGTGCCAGCAGTTGGCGACTAGCGGGAGTCGAATACGAGCAGTACTTC | CASSWRLAGVEYEQYF
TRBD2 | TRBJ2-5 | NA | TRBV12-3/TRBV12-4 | TGTGCCAGCAGTTTAGCGACTAGCAGCCGGCAAGAGACCCAGTACTTC | CASSLATSSRQETQYF
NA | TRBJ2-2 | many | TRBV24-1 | TGTGCCACCAGTGGTACAGGGTCGGTCACCGGGGAGCTGTTTTTT | CATSGTGSVTGELFF
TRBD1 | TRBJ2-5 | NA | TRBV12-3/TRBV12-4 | TGTGCCAGCAGTTCGGGGACAGGGAGGACCCAAGAGACCCAGTACTTC | CASSSGTGRTQETQYF
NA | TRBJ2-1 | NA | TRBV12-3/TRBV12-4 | TGTGCCAGCAGTTTCACGGCTAAGTTCGCTGAGCAGTTCTTC | CASSFTAKFAEQFF
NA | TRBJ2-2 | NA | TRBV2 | TGTGCCAGCAGCGGGTCCCCCACCGGGGAGCTGTTTTTT | CASSGSPTGELFF
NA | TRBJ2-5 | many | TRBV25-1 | TGTGCCAGCAGTGAATGGCAGGTTTACGAGACCCAGTACTTC | CASSEWQVYETQYF
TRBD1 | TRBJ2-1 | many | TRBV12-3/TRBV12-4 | TGTGCCAGCAGTTCTTCCCAGGGGGCTAAGAATGAGCAGTTCTTC | CASSSSQGAKNEQFF
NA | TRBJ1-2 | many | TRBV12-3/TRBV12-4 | TGTGCCAGCAGTTTACGGGGGGCGGGTTTTTATGGCTACACCTTC | CASSLRGAGFYGYTF
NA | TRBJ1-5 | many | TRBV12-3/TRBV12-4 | TGTGCCAGCAGTTTAGGGCTGCCCCAGCATTTT | CASSLGLPQHF
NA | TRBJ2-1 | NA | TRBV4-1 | TGCGCCAGCAGCCAAGAGTGGGCTAGGACCAATGAGCAGTTCTTC | CASSQEWARTNEQFF
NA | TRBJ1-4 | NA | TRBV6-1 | TGTGCCAGCAGTGGAGTGATTACTAATGAAAAACTGTTTTTT | CASSGVITNEKLFF
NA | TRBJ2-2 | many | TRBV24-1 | TGTGCCACCAGTGATACGGTATTCGGGGAGCTGTTTTTT | CATSDTVFGELFF
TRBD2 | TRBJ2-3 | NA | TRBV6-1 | TGTGCCAGCAGAAAAACTAGCGGGAGGACAGATACGCAGTATTTT | CASRKTSGRTDTQYF
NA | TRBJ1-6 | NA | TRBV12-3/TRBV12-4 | TGTGCCAGCAGCACAGCGGGGCGGTTTAATTCACCCCTCCACTTT | CASSTAGRFNSPLHF
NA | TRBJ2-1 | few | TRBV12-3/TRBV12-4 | TGTGCCAGCAGTTTAAGTCTGCACCATGAGCAGTTCTTC | CASSLSLHHEQFF
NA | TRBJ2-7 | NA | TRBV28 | TGTGCCAGCAGTTTAAACGCAGCCTCCTACGAGCAGTACTTC | CASSLNAASYEQYF
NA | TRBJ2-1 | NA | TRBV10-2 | TGCGCCAGCACCGTAGCGGAGAGCTCCTACAATGAGCAGTTCTTC | CASTVAESSYNEQFF
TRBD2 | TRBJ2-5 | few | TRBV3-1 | TGTGCCAGCAGCTACGGGGGGATGCCGGGGACCCAGTACTTC | CASSYGGMPGTQYF
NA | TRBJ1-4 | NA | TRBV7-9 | TGTGCCAGCAGCTTGACAGACCGCGAAAAACTGTTTTTT | CASSLTDREKLFF
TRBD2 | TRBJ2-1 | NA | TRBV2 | TGTGCCAGCAGCCAAAGGGGGACTAGCGGGAGCTATGAGCAGTTCTTC | CASSQRGTSGSYEQFF
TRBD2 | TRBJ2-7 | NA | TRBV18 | TGTGCCAGCTCATCTCTAGCGGGAGCCTACGAGCAGTACTTC | CASSSLAGAYEQYF
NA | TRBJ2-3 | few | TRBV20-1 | TGCAGTGCTAGACCCCATAGGGGTGCAGATACGCAGTATTTT | CSARPHRGADTQYF
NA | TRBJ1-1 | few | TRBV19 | TGTGCCAGTAGTATGCGAACAGGGAGATCCACTGAAGCTTTCTTT | CASSMRTGRSTEAFF
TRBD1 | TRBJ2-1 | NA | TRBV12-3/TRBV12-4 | TGTGCCAGCAGTGCAGACAGGGGTGGATACAATGAGCAGTTCTTC | CASSADRGGYNEQFF
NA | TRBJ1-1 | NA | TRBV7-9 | TGTGCCAGCAGCTTAATCTATGGGTTCACTGAAGCTTTCTTT | CASSLIYGFTEAFF
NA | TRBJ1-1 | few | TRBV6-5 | TGTGCCAGCAGTTCCACGATCCGGAACACTGAAGCTTTCTTT | CASSSTIRNTEAFF
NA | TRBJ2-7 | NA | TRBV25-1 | TGTGCCAGCAGTGAAATTATAGATGGGGCCACCCCGACCTACGAGCAGTACTTC | CASSEIIDGATPTYEQYF
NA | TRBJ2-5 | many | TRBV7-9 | TGTGCCAGCAGCACCGTTGGTGAAACCCAGTACTTC | CASSTVGETQYF
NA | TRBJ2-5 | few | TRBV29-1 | TGCAGCGTTTTAACAGGACAAGAGACCCAGTACTTC | CSVLTGQETQYF